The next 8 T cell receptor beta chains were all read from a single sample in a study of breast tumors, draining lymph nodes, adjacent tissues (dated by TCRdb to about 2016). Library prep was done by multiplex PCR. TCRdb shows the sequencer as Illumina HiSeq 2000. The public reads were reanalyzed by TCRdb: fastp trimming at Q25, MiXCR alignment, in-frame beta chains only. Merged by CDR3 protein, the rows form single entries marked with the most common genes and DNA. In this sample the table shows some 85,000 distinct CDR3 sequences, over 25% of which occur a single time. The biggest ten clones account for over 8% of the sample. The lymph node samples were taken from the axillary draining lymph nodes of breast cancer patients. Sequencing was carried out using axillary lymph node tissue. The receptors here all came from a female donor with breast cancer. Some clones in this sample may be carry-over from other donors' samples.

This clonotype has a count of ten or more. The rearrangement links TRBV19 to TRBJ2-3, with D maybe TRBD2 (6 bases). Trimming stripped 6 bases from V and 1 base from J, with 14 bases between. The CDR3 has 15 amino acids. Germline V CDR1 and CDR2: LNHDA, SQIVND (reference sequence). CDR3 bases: TGTGCCAGTAGAAATCGGGAGCGGGGCACAGATACGCAGTATTTT. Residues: CASRNRERGTDTQYF. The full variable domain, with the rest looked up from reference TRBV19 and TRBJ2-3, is DGGITQSPKYLFRKEGQNVTLSCEQNLNHDAMYWYRQDPGQGLRLIYYSQIVNDFQKGDIAEGYSVSREKKESFPLTVTSAQKNPTAFYLCASRNRERGTDTQYFGPGTRLTVL.

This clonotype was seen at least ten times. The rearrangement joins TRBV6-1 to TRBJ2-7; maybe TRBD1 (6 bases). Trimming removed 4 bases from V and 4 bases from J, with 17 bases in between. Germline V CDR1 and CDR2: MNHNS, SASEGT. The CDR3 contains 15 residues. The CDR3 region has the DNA TGTGCCAGCAGTGTCGAAAAGGGGGTGTCATACGAGCAGTACTTC. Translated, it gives CASSVEKGVSYEQYF.

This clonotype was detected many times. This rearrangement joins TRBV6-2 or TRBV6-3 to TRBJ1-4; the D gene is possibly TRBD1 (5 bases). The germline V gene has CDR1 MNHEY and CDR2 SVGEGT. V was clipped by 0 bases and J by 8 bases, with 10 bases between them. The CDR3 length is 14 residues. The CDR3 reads CASSYSDTWEKLFF. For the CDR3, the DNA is TGTGCCAGCAGTTACTCGGACACTTGGGAAAAACTGTTTTTT.

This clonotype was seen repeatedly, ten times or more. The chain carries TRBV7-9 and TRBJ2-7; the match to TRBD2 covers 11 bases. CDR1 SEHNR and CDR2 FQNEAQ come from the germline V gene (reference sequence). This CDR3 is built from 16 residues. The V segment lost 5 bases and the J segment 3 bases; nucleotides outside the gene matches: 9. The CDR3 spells CASSPVDSGRVYEQYF. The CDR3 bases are TGTGCCAGCAGCCCTGTTGATAGCGGGAGGGTCTACGAGCAGTACTTC.

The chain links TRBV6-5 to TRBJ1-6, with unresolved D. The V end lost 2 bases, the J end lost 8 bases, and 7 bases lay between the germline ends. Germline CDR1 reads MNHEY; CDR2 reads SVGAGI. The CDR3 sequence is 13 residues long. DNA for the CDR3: TGTGCCAGCAGTTACAGTTCGTATTCACCCCTCCACTTT. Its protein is CASSYSSYSPLHF.

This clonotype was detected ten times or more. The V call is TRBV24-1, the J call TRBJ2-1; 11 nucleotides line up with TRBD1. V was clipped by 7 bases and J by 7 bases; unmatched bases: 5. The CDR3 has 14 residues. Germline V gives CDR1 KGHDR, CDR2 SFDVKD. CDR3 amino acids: CATSRDRGRNEQFF. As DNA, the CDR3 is TGTGCCACCAGCCGGGACAGGGGGAGGAATGAGCAGTTCTTC.

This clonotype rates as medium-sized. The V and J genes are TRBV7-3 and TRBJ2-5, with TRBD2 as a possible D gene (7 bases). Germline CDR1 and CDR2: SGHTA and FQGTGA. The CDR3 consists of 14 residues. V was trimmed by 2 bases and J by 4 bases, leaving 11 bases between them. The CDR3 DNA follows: TGTGCCAGCAGCTTAGCGGGGGCGGGAGAGACCCAGTACTTC. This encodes CASSLAGAGETQYF.

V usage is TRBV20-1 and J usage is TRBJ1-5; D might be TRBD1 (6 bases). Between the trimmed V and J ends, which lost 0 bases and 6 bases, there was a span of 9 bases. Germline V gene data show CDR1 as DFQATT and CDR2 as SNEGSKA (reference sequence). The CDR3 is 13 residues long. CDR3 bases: TGCAGTGCTAGAGACGGAGGGGGTCAGCCCCAGCATTTT. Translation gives CSARDGGGQPQHF.